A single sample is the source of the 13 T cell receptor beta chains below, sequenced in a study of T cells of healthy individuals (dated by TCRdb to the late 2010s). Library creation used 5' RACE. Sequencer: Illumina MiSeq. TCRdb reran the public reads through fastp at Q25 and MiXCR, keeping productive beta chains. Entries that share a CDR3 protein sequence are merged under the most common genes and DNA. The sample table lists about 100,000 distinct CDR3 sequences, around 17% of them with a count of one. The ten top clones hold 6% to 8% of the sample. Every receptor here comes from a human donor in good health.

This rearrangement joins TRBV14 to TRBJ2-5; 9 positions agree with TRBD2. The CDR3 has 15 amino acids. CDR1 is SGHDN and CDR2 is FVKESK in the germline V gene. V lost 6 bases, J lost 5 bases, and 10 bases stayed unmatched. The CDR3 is CASRTEAGGPETQYF. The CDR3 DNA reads TGTGCCAGCAGAACCGAAGCGGGGGGACCGGAGACCCAGTACTTC.

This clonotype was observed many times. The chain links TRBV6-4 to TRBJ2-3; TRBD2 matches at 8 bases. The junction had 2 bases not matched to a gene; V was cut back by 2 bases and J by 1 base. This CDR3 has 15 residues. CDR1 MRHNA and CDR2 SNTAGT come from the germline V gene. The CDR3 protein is CASSDGAGGTDTQYF. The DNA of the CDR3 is TGTGCCAGCAGTGACGGAGCGGGGGGCACAGATACGCAGTATTTT.

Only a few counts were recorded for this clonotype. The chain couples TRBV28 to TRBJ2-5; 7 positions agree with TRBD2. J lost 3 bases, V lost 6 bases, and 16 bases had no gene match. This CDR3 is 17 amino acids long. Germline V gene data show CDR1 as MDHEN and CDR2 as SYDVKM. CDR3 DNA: TGTGCCAGCAGCCCACTGTCCCCCCGTGGACTAGAAGAGACCCAGTACTTC. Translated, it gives CASSPLSPRGLEETQYF.

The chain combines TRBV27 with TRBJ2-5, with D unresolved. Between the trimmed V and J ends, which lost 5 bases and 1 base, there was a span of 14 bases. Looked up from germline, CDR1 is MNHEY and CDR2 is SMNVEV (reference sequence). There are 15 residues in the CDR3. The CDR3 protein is CASSRFYESQETQYF. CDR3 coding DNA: TGTGCCAGCAGTCGATTCTATGAGTCCCAAGAGACCCAGTACTTC.

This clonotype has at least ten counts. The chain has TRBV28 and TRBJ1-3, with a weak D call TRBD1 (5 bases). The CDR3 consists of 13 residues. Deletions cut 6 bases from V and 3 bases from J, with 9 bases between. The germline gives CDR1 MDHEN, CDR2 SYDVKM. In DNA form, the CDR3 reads TGTGCCAGCAGCCGACAGCTTGGAAACACCATATATTTT. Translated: CASSRQLGNTIYF.

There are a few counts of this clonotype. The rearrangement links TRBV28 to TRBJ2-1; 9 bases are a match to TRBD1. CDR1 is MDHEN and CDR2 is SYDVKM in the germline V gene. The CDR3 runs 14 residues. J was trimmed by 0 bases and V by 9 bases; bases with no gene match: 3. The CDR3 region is CASTGGSSYNEQFF. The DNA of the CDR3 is TGTGCCAGTACAGGGGGCAGCTCCTACAATGAGCAGTTCTTC.

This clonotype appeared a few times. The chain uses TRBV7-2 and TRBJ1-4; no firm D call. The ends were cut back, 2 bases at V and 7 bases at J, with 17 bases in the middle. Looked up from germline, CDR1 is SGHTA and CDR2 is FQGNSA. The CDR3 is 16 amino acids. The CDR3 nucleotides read TGTGCCAGCAGCTTACAACCCTGGGAATCTTCTGAAAAACTGTTTTTT. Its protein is CASSLQPWESSEKLFF.

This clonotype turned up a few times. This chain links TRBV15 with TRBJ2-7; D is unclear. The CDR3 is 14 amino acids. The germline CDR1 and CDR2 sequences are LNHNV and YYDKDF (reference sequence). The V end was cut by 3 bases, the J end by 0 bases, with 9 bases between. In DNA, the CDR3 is TGTGCCACCAGCAGGGGATCGAGCTCCTACGAGCAGTACTTC. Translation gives CATSRGSSSYEQYF.

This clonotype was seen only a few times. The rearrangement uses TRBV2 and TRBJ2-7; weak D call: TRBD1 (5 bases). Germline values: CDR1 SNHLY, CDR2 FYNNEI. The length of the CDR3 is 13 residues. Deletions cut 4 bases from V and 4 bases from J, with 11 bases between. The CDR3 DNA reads TGTGCCAGCAGTGTGGGCAGGGTGTACGAGCAGTACTTC. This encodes CASSVGRVYEQYF.

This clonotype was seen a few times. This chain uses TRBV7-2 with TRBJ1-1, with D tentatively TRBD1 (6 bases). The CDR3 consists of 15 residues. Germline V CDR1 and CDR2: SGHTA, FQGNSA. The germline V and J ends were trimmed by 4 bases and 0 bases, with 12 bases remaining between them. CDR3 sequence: CASSWGGGMNTEAFF. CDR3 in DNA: TGTGCCAGCAGCTGGGGGGGCGGGATGAACACTGAAGCTTTCTTT. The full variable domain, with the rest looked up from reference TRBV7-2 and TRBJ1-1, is GAGVSQSPSNKVTEKGKDVELRCDPISGHTALYWYRQSLGQGLEFLIYFQGNSAPDKSGLPSDRFSAERTGGSVSTLTIQRTQQEDSAVYLCASSWGGGMNTEAFFGQGTRLTVV.

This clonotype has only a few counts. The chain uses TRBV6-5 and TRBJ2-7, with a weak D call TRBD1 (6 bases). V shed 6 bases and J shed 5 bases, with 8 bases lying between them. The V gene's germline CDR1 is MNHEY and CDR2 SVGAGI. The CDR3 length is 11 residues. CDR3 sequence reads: CASRRTDEQYF. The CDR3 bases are TGTGCCAGCAGGAGGACAGACGAGCAGTACTTC.

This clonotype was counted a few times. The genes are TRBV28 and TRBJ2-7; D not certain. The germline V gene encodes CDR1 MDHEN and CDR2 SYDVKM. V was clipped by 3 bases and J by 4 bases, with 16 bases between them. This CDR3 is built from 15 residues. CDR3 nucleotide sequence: TGTGCCAGCAGTTTCCCGTCTAGTCCCCCTTACGAGCAGTACTTC. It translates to CASSFPSSPPYEQYF.

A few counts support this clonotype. CDR3 region: CASSYRFSSQETQYF. CDR3 sequence (DNA): TGTGCCAGCAGTTATAGGTTCAGTTCCCAAGAGACCCAGTACTTC. This chain connects TRBV6-5 to TRBJ2-5; D is uncertain. The CDR3 is 15 residues long. Germline V lookup: CDR1 MNHEY, CDR2 SVGAGI. Trimming took 3 bases from V and 1 from J, leaving 12 bases between them.